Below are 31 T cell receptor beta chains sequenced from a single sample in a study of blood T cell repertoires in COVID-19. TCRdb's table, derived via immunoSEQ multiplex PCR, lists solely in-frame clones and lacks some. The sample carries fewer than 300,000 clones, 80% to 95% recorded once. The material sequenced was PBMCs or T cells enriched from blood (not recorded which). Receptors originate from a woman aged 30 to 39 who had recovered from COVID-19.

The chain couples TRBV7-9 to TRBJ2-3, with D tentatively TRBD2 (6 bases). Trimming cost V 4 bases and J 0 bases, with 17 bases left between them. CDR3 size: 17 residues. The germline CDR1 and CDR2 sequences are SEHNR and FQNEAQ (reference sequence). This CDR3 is CASSSPWASESTDTQYF. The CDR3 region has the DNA TGTGCCAGCAGCTCCCCGTGGGCTAGCGAGAGCACAGATACGCAGTATTTT.

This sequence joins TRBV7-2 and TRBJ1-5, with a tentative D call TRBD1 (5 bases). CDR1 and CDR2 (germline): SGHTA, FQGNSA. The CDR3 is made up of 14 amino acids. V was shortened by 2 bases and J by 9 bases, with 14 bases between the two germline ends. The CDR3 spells CASSLRRAGGPQHF. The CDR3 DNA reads TGTGCCAGCAGCTTAAGAAGGGCCGGGGGGCCCCAGCATTTT. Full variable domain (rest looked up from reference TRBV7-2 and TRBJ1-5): GAGVSQSPSNKVTEKGKDVELRCDPISGHTALYWYRQSLGQGLEFLIYFQGNSAPDKSGLPSDRFSAERTGGSVSTLTIQRTQQEDSAVYLCASSLRRAGGPQHFGDGTRLSIL.

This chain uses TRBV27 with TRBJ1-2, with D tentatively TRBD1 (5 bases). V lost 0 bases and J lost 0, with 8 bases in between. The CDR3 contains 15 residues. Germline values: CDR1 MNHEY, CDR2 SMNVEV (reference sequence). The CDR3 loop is CASSLSPGANYGYTF. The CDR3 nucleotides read TGTGCCAGCAGTTTATCGCCGGGGGCTAACTATGGCTACACCTTC.

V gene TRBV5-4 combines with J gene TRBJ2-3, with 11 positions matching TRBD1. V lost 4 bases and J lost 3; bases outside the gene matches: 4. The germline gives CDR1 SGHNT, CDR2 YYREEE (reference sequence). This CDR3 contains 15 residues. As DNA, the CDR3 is TGTGCCAGCAGCCTCGGACAGGGGGCAACAGATACGCAGTATTTT. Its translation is CASSLGQGATDTQYF.

The CDR3 is CASSLVAVRNNEQFF. The CDR3 DNA reads TGTGCCAGCAGCTTAGTCGCGGTGAGAAACAATGAGCAGTTCTTC. The genes are TRBV7-2 and TRBJ2-1; no reliable D call. CDR3 length equals 15 residues. Germline loops: CDR1 SGHTA, CDR2 FQGNSA. V lost 1 base and J lost 5, with 12 bases in between.

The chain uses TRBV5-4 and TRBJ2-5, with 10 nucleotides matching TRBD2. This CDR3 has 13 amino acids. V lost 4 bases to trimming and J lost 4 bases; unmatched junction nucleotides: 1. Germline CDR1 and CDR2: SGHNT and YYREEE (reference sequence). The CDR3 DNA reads TGTGCCAGCAGCCGACTAGCGGGAGAGACCCAGTACTTC. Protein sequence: CASSRLAGETQYF.

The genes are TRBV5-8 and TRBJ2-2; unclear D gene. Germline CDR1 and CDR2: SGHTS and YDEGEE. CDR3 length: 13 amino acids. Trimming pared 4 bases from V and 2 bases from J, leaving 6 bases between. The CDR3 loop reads CASSKQNTGELFF. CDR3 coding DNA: TGTGCCAGCAGCAAACAAAACACCGGGGAGCTGTTTTTT.

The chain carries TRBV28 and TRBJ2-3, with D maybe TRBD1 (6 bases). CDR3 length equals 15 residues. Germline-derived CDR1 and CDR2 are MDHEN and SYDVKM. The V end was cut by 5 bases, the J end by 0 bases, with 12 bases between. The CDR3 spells CASSHPGVSTDTQYF. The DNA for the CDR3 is TGTGCCAGCAGTCATCCAGGGGTTAGCACAGATACGCAGTATTTT.

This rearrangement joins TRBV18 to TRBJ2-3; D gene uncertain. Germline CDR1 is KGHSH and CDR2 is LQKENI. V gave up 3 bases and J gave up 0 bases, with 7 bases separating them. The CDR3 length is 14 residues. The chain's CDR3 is CASSPTASTDTQYF. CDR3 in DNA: TGTGCCAGCTCACCTACAGCTAGCACAGATACGCAGTATTTT.

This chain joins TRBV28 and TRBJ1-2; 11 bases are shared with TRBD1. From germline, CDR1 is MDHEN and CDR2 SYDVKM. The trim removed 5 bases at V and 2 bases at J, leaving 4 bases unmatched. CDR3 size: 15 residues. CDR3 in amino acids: CASSLDRGRNYGYTF. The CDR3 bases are TGTGCCAGCAGTCTGGACAGGGGGCGCAACTATGGCTACACCTTC.

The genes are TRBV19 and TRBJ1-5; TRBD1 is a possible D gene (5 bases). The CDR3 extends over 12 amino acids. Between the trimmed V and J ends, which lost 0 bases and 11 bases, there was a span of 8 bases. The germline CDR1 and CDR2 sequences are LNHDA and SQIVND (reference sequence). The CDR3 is CASSIDSGSQHF. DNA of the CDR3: TGTGCCAGTAGTATAGACTCAGGGTCCCAGCATTTT.

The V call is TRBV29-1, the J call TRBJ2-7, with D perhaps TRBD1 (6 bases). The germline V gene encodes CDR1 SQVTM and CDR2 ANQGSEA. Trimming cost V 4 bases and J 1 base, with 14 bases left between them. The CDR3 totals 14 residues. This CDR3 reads CSVVVGQTSYEQYF. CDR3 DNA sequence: TGCAGCGTTGTCGTAGGACAGACATCCTACGAGCAGTACTTC.

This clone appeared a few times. Here the CDR3 DNA reads TGTGCCAGCAGCGAGGGGGACGGGCTCGGTATCCCCTACAATGAGCAGTTCTTC. This codes for CASSEGDGLGIPYNEQFF. The gene calls are TRBV5-6 and TRBJ2-1, with a possible D match to TRBD1 (6 bases). Germline lookup yields CDR1 SGHDT and CDR2 YYEEEE. Trimming left V 4 bases short and J 2 bases short, with 22 bases between. The CDR3 has 18 amino acids. The full variable domain, its missing parts supplied by reference TRBV5-6 and TRBJ2-1, is DAGVTQSPTHLIKTRGQQVTLRCSPKSGHDTVSWYQQALGQGPQFIFQYYEEEERQRGNFPDRFSGHQFPNYSSELNVNALLLGDSALYLCASSEGDGLGIPYNEQFFGPGTRLTVL.

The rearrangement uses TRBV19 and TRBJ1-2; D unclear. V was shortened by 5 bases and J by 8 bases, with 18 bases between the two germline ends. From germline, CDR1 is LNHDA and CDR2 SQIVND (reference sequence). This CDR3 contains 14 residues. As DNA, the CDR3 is TGTGCCAGTAGTCCCCAATCCGGTCTCGGGGGCTACACCTTC. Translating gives CASSPQSGLGGYTF. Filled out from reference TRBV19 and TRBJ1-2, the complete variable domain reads DGGITQSPKYLFRKEGQNVTLSCEQNLNHDAMYWYRQDPGQGLRLIYYSQIVNDFQKGDIAEGYSVSREKKESFPLTVTSAQKNPTAFYLCASSPQSGLGGYTFGSGTRLTVV.

CDR3 DNA: TGCGCCAGCAGTCGCCTCAAATCACAAACAGGGCTCCCTGAGCAGTTCTTC. Translated: CASSRLKSQTGLPEQFF. This chain uses TRBV23-1 with TRBJ2-1, with D perhaps matching TRBD1 (6 bases). TRBV23-1 is identified as an open reading frame with a role that is uncertain. CDR3 size: 17 residues. V lost 4 bases, J lost 9 bases, and 25 bases lay in between.

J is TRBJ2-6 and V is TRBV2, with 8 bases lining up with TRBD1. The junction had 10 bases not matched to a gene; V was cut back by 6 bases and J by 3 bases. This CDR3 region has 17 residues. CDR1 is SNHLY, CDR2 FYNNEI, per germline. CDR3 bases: TGTGCCAGCAGGGAGAGGACAGGGATTGTTGGGGCCAACGTCCTGACTTTC. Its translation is CASRERTGIVGANVLTF.

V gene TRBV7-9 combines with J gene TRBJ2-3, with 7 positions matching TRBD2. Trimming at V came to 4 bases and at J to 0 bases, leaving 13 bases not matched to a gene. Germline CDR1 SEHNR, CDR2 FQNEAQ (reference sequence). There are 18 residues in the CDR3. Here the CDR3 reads CASSSSSSGGTSTDTQYF. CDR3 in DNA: TGTGCCAGCAGCTCTTCCTCTAGCGGAGGCACTAGCACAGATACGCAGTATTTT.

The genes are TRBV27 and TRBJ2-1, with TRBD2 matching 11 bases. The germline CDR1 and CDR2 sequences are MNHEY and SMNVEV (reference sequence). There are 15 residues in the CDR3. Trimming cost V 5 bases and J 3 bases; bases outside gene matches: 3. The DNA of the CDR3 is TGTGCCAGCAGTCCGCTAGCGGGAGGCTACAATGAGCAGTTCTTC. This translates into CASSPLAGGYNEQFF.

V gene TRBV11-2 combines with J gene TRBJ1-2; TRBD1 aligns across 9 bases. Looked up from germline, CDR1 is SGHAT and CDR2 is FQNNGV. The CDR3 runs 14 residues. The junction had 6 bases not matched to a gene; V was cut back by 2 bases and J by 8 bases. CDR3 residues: CASSLQQGAEGYTF. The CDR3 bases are TGTGCCAGCAGCTTACAACAGGGGGCAGAAGGCTACACCTTC.

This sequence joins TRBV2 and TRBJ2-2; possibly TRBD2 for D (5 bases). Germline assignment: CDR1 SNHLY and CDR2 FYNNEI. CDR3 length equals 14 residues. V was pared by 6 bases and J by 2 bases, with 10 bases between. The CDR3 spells CASSLLDNTGELFF. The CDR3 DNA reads TGTGCCAGCAGCCTACTAGATAACACCGGGGAGCTGTTTTTT.

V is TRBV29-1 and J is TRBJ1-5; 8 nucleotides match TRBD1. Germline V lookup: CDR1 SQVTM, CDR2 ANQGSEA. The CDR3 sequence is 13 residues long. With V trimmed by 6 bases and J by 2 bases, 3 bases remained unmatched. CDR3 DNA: TGCAGCGTCGCGACAGGGGGCAATCAGCCCCAGCATTTT. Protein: CSVATGGNQPQHF.

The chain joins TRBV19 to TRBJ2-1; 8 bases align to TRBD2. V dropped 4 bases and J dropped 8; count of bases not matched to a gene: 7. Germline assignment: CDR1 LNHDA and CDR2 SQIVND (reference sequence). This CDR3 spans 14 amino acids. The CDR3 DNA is TGTGCCAGTAGTACGAGCGGGAGTTGGGATGAGCAGTTCTTC. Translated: CASSTSGSWDEQFF.

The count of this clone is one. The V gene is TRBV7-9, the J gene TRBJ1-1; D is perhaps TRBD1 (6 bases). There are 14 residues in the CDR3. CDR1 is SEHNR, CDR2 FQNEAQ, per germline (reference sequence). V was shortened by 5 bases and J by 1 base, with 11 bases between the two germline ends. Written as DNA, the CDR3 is TGTGCCAGCAGCGAGGGGGTTCCGAACACTGAAGCTTTCTTT. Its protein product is CASSEGVPNTEAFF. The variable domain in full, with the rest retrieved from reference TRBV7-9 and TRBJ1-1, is DTGVSQNPRHKITKRGQNVTFRCDPISEHNRLYWYRQTLGQGPEFLTYFQNEAQLEKSRLLSDRFSAERPKGSFSTLEIQRTEQGDSAMYLCASSEGVPNTEAFFGQGTRLTVV.

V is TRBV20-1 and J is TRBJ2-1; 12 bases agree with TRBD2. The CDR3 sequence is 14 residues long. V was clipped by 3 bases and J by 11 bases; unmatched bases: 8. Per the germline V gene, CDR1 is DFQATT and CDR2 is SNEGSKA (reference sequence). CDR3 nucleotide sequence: TGCAGTGCTAGTAGACTAGCGGGAGTATATCAGCAGTTCTTC. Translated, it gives CSASRLAGVYQQFF.

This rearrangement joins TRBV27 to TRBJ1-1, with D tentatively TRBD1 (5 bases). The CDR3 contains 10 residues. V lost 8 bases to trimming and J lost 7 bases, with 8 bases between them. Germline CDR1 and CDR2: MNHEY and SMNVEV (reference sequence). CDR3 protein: CASEDIEAFF. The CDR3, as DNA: TGTGCCAGCGAGGACATTGAAGCTTTCTTT.

The CDR3 DNA sequence: TGTGCCAGTAGTATGGGGGGGGGTCAGCCCCAGCATTTT. Protein: CASSMGGGQPQHF. The chain is built from TRBV19 and TRBJ1-5; tentatively, D is TRBD1 (5 bases). In germline, CDR1 is LNHDA, CDR2 SQIVND (reference sequence). The CDR3 contains 13 residues. The germline V and J ends were trimmed by 3 bases and 6 bases, with 9 bases remaining between them.

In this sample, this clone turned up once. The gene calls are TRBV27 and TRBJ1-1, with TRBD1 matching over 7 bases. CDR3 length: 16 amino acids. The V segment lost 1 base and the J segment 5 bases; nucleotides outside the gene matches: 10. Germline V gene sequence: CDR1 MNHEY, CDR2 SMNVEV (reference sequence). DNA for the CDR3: TGTGCCAGCAGTTTATTTAACAGGGGAAGATGGACTGAAGCTTTCTTT. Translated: CASSLFNRGRWTEAFF.

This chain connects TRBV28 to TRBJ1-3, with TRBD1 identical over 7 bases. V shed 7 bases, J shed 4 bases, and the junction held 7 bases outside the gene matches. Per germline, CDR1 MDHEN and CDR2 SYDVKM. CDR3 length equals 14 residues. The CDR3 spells CASILQGFGNTIYF. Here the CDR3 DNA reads TGTGCCAGCATCCTACAGGGGTTCGGAAACACCATATATTTT.

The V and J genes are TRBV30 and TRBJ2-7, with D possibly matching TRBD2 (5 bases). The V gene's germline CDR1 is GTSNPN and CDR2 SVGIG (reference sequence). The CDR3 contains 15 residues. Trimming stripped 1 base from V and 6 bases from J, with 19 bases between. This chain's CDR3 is CAWSAGRGGRAEQYF. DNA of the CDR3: TGTGCCTGGAGTGCCGGCCGCGGCGGGCGGGCCGAGCAGTACTTC.

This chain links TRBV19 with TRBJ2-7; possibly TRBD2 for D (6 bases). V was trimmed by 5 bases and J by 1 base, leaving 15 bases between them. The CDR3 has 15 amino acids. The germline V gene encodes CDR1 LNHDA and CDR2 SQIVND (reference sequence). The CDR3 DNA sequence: TGTGCCAGTAGTTGGTCCTTAGCGGCTTCCTACGAGCAGTACTTC. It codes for CASSWSLAASYEQYF. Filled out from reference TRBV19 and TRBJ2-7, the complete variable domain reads DGGITQSPKYLFRKEGQNVTLSCEQNLNHDAMYWYRQDPGQGLRLIYYSQIVNDFQKGDIAEGYSVSREKKESFPLTVTSAQKNPTAFYLCASSWSLAASYEQYFGPGTRLTVT.

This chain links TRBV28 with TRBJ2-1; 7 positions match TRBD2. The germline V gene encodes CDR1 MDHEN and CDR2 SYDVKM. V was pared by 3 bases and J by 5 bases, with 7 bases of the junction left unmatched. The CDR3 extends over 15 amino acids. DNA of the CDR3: TGTGCCAGCAGTTTGGCGGGAGTCGGACACAATGAGCAGTTCTTC. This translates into CASSLAGVGHNEQFF.